This entry lists 15 T cell receptor beta chains sequenced from one sample in a study of cytomegalovirus exposure and HLA in healthy donors. Vbeta (60) and Jbeta (13) primers were used in the PCR. Sequencing used immunoSEQ multiplex PCR; TCRdb keeps in-frame clones, though not all of them. The sample lists roughly 150,000 clones, roughly 80% occurring once. Sample: PBMCs. The receptors derive from a male donor in good health and CMV-seropositive.

The rearrangement links TRBV5-4 to TRBJ1-4; D call uncertain. This CDR3 has 13 residues. Germline V gene lookup returns CDR1 SGHNT and CDR2 YYREEE (reference sequence). V shed 2 bases and J shed 8 bases, with 10 bases lying between them. CDR3 coding DNA: TGTGCCAGCAGCTTTATAGCCTCCGAAAAACTGTTTTTT. It is translated as CASSFIASEKLFF.

The DNA of the CDR3 is TGTGCCAGCAGTGCTTGGGACAAGAACACTGAAGCTTTCTTT. Encoded protein: CASSAWDKNTEAFF. This sequence joins TRBV6-1 and TRBJ1-1; D may be TRBD1 (6 bases). The CDR3 totals 14 residues. V gave up 4 bases and J gave up 1 base, with 10 bases separating them. Germline V gene data show CDR1 as MNHNS and CDR2 as SASEGT.

The CDR3 DNA follows: TGTGCCAGCAGTCCCGGAGCGGGACCCTCCTACGAGCAGTACTTC. This encodes CASSPGAGPSYEQYF. The chain combines TRBV6-5 with TRBJ2-7; 7 bases are a match to TRBD2. Germline-derived CDR1 and CDR2 are MNHEY and SVGAGI. This CDR3 is built from 15 residues. With 5 bases clipped from V and 0 bases from J, the junction kept 7 bases outside the gene matches.

This sequence joins TRBV5-4 and TRBJ1-2; D ambiguous. The germline CDR1 and CDR2 sequences are SGHNT and YYREEE (reference sequence). The CDR3 is 12 amino acids. The ends were cut back, 0 bases at V and 7 bases at J, with 7 bases in the middle. The CDR3 reads CASSLDIGGYTF. The CDR3 coding sequence is TGTGCCAGCAGCTTGGATATCGGTGGCTACACCTTC.

The rearrangement joins TRBV13 to TRBJ2-3, with 10 bases lining up with TRBD2. Trimming at V came to 0 bases and at J to 13 bases, leaving 7 bases not matched to a gene. Looked up from germline, CDR1 is PRHDT and CDR2 is FYEKMQ (reference sequence). This CDR3 has 14 amino acids. The CDR3 sequence is CASSLGLAGVKEYF. The CDR3 DNA sequence: TGTGCCAGCAGCTTAGGGCTAGCGGGAGTTAAGGAGTATTTT. Variable domain in full (rest from reference TRBV13 and TRBJ2-3): AAGVIQSPRHLIKEKRETATLKCYPIPRHDTVYWYQQGPGQDPQFLISFYEKMQSDKGSIPDRFSAQQFSDYHSELNMSSLELGDSALYFCASSLGLAGVKEYFGPGTRLTVL.

CDR3 region: CASSRLNLNTGELFF. The CDR3 bases are TGTGCCAGCAGTCGACTAAACTTGAACACCGGGGAGCTGTTTTTT. The V gene is TRBV27, the J gene TRBJ2-2; tentatively, D is TRBD2 (5 bases). Germline CDR1 and CDR2: MNHEY and SMNVEV (reference sequence). Trimming took off 5 bases at V and 1 base at J, with 11 bases between the two ends. The CDR3 consists of 15 residues.

J is TRBJ2-2 and V is TRBV30; perhaps TRBD1 as D (5 bases). This CDR3 has 15 amino acids. Germline V CDR1 and CDR2: GTSNPN, SVGIG (reference sequence). The V and J ends lost 2 bases and 1 base respectively, with 11 bases between them. CDR3: CAWSRDRRNTGELFF. The CDR3 DNA reads TGTGCCTGGAGTCGAGACAGACGGAACACCGGGGAGCTGTTTTTT. Looking up the rest from reference TRBV30 and TRBJ2-2 gives the full variable domain: SQTIHQWPATLVQPVGSPLSLECTVEGTSNPNLYWYRQAAGRGLQLLFYSVGIGQISSEVPQNLSASRPQDRQFILSSKKLLLSDSGFYLCAWSRDRRNTGELFFGEGSRLTVL.

V is TRBV6-1 and J is TRBJ2-7; possible D gene TRBD1, 5 bases. This CDR3 spans 14 amino acids. The germline CDR1 and CDR2 sequences are MNHNS and SASEGT. The V end lost 5 bases, the J end lost 6 bases, and 17 bases lay between the germline ends. The CDR3 protein is CASSRAGKRPEQYF. CDR3 nucleotides: TGTGCCAGCAGTCGAGCAGGGAAGCGCCCCGAGCAGTACTTC.

The rearrangement joins TRBV7-9 to TRBJ1-1; 11 nucleotides match TRBD1. CDR3 length equals 15 residues. The germline V gene has CDR1 SEHNR and CDR2 FQNEAQ (reference sequence). J lost 4 bases, V lost 5 bases, and 6 bases had no gene match. CDR3 region: CASSVGTGGFTEAFF. As DNA, the CDR3 is TGTGCCAGCAGCGTAGGGACAGGGGGGTTCACTGAAGCTTTCTTT.

The CDR3 DNA sequence: TGTGCCAGCAGTTACTCCGGGGGAGTCCACTACGAGCAGTACTTC. Protein product: CASSYSGGVHYEQYF. The rearrangement joins TRBV6-5 to TRBJ2-7, with a tentative D call TRBD2 (6 bases). V lost 0 bases and J 3 bases, leaving 12 bases between the germline ends. There are 15 residues in the CDR3. Germline V gene lookup returns CDR1 MNHEY and CDR2 SVGAGI.

The gene calls are TRBV7-9 and TRBJ1-2, with 10 bases identical to TRBD1. With V trimmed by 5 bases and J by 8 bases, 11 bases remained unmatched. This CDR3 contains 15 residues. Germline V lookup: CDR1 SEHNR, CDR2 FQNEAQ (reference sequence). CDR3 loop: CASSTRDRGSVGYTF. The CDR3 nucleotides read TGTGCCAGCAGCACGAGGGACAGGGGATCGGTAGGCTACACCTTC. Full variable domain (outside the CDR3, taken from reference TRBV7-9 and TRBJ1-2): DTGVSQNPRHKITKRGQNVTFRCDPISEHNRLYWYRQTLGQGPEFLTYFQNEAQLEKSRLLSDRFSAERPKGSFSTLEIQRTEQGDSAMYLCASSTRDRGSVGYTFGSGTRLTVV.

CDR3 in amino acids: CASSLGIAGNYGYTF. The CDR3 DNA reads as TGTGCCAGCAGCTTAGGAATTGCGGGTAACTATGGCTACACCTTC. J is TRBJ1-2 and V is TRBV7-9, with D hard to call. The CDR3 covers 15 residues. Germline values: CDR1 SEHNR, CDR2 FQNEAQ (reference sequence). The ends were cut back, 1 base at V and 1 base at J, with 10 bases in the middle.

This sequence joins TRBV7-2 and TRBJ1-2, with D unclear. Germline V gene sequence: CDR1 SGHTA, CDR2 FQGNSA. Trimming took off 7 bases at V and 5 bases at J, with 14 bases between the two ends. This CDR3 has 13 residues. CDR3 nucleotides: TGTGCCAGCAACCCCGGGGAGGGTTATGGCTACACCTTC. Protein sequence: CASNPGEGYGYTF.

The V and J genes are TRBV27 and TRBJ1-2, with a tentative D call TRBD1 (6 bases). Germline-derived CDR1 and CDR2 are MNHEY and SMNVEV (reference sequence). Trimming pared 2 bases from V and 0 bases from J, leaving 16 bases between. The CDR3 is 17 amino acids. CDR3 amino acids: CASSLEGGSRPNYGYTF. As DNA, the CDR3 is TGTGCCAGCAGTTTAGAAGGGGGAAGCCGTCCTAACTATGGCTACACCTTC.

The chain recombines TRBV30 with TRBJ1-5; 9 bases match TRBD1. This CDR3 spans 15 amino acids. Germline V gene sequence: CDR1 GTSNPN, CDR2 SVGIG (reference sequence). Trimming took 5 bases from V and 1 from J; bases not matched to a gene: 6. CDR3 region: CAWGNRGRSNQPQHF. The CDR3 region has the DNA TGTGCCTGGGGTAACAGGGGGCGGAGCAATCAGCCCCAGCATTTT.